The entry below gives a single T cell receptor beta chain sequence along with its context. The CDR3 length is 13 residues. V lost 0 bases and J 5 bases, leaving 8 bases between the germline ends. Original analysis: Reference gene primers were amplified, and this amplification served to estimate nucleated cell counts. Libraries were prepared by immunoSEQ multiplex PCR; TCRdb keeps only in-frame clonotypes and omits some of them. For V, J and clone size, that table is used; D and trimming come from the DNA. The sample has 130,000 or so clones; around 85% are singletons. This entry is derived from a study of blood T cell repertoires in COVID-19. Across the study: COVID-19 samples from acute and convalescent phases originated in the United States, Italy and Spain. The cDNA or gDNA used as material had been derived from T cells, B-cell-depleted T cells, or PBMCs.

This chain joins TRBV12-3 or TRBV12-4 and TRBJ2-7, with a possible D match to TRBD2 (5 bases). The TCR comes from a woman aged 50 to 60 who had recovered from COVID-19. Sequencing was done on a sample of peripheral blood. The CDR3 spells CASSLAGEDEQYF. The DNA for the CDR3 is TGTGCCAGCAGTTTAGCGGGAGAGGACGAGCAGTACTTC.